The 14 T cell receptor beta chains reported below all come from one sample, sequenced in a study of blood T cells in healthy people across ages. The use of a sample-barcoded 5' primer and a J-beta primer mix characterized a second PCR of roughly 6 to 12 cycles. TCRdb itself ran the 5' RACE reads through MiXCR, one entry per CDR3 protein. Of about 720,000 distinct CDR3 sequences in the sample, 22% were seen once. The material sequenced was blood. The receptor source for this set is a man between 65 and 79 years old in good health.

This clonotype came up a few times. The genes are TRBV12-3 or TRBV12-4 and TRBJ2-3; D unclear. V was shortened by 1 base and J by 5 bases, with 7 bases between the two germline ends. The CDR3 totals 13 residues. In DNA, the CDR3 is TGTGCCAGCAGTTTAGTAGCCGTAGATACGCAGTATTTT. Residues: CASSLVAVDTQYF.

This clonotype was detected a few times. This chain links TRBV5-1 with TRBJ2-3; D might be TRBD1 (7 bases). V lost 8 bases and J lost 5, with 18 bases in between. Germline loops: CDR1 SGHRS, CDR2 YFSETQ. CDR3 length: 14 amino acids. CDR3 protein: CASEQGGAGDTQYF. The CDR3 DNA reads as TGCGCCAGTGAGCAGGGGGGAGCTGGAGATACGCAGTATTTT.

The V call is TRBV20-1, the J call TRBJ1-5; 7 bases match TRBD1. Germline trimming cut 1 base from V and 1 base from J; bases unmatched to any gene: 7. Germline V gene sequence: CDR1 DFQATT, CDR2 SNEGSKA (reference sequence). There are 16 residues in the CDR3. The CDR3 is CSARVWDRQSNQPQHF. In DNA form, the CDR3 reads TGCAGTGCTAGAGTCTGGGACAGACAAAGCAATCAGCCCCAGCATTTT.

This clonotype has more than one count but fewer than ten. The J gene is TRBJ1-6, the V gene TRBV5-1, with TRBD1 matching 7 bases. The CDR3 covers 14 residues. Germline V gene data show CDR1 as SGHRS and CDR2 as YFSETQ. Unmatched junction bases numbered 0, after V lost 4 bases and J lost 2 bases. CDR3 sequence: CASSDRAYNSPLHF. The DNA for the CDR3 is TGCGCCAGCAGCGACAGGGCCTATAATTCACCCCTCCACTTT.

The chain uses TRBV20-1 and TRBJ2-5; the match to TRBD2 covers 8 bases. Germline CDR1 DFQATT, CDR2 SNEGSKA (reference sequence). Trimming cost V 2 bases and J 4 bases; bases outside gene matches: 6. This CDR3 is built from 14 residues. The chain's CDR3 is CSARSGAGVETQYF. The CDR3, as DNA: TGCAGTGCTAGATCAGGAGCGGGGGTAGAGACCCAGTACTTC.

The rearrangement uses TRBV11-2 and TRBJ1-2; the D gene is possibly TRBD1 (6 bases). Trimming took off 1 base at V and 6 bases at J, with 12 bases between the two ends. Germline CDR1 SGHAT, CDR2 FQNNGV. The CDR3 extends over 14 amino acids. The CDR3 loop is CASSLAAGANGYTF. DNA for the CDR3: TGTGCCAGCAGCTTAGCGGCGGGGGCGAATGGCTACACCTTC. Full variable domain (remainder filled in from reference TRBV11-2 and TRBJ1-2): EAGVAQSPRYKIIEKRQSVAFWCNPISGHATLYWYQQILGQGPKLLIQFQNNGVVDDSQLPKDRFSAERLKGVDSTLKIQPAKLEDSAVYLCASSLAAGANGYTFGSGTRLTVV.

In this sample, this clonotype turned up a few times. The gene calls are TRBV20-1 and TRBJ2-1; 12 nucleotides match TRBD2. V was clipped by 0 bases and J by 10 bases; unmatched bases: 7. The CDR3 loop spans 15 amino acids. CDR1 is DFQATT and CDR2 is SNEGSKA in the germline V gene (reference sequence). CDR3 amino acids: CSARDSSGGAREQFF. DNA for the CDR3: TGCAGTGCTAGAGATTCTAGCGGGGGGGCCCGGGAGCAGTTCTTC.

The chain joins TRBV10-3 to TRBJ2-7; D gene unclear. V lost 4 bases and J lost 1, with 8 bases in between. CDR3 length equals 13 residues. Germline CDR1 reads ENHRY; CDR2 reads SYGVKD. CDR3 bases: TGTGCCATCAGTGGTGCCGGATCCTACGAGCAGTACTTC. Translating it yields CAISGAGSYEQYF.

CDR3 amino acids: CSASSRAATQYF. In DNA form, the CDR3 reads TGCAGTGCTAGCTCCAGGGCGGCGACCCAGTACTTC. This sequence joins TRBV20-1 and TRBJ2-5; perhaps TRBD1 as D (5 bases). V lost 3 bases, J lost 7 bases, and 12 bases lay in between. Looked up from germline, CDR1 is DFQATT and CDR2 is SNEGSKA (reference sequence). This CDR3 region has 12 residues.

This clonotype was recorded a few times. This chain links TRBV27 with TRBJ2-1, with D possibly matching TRBD2 (5 bases). V was cut by 6 bases and J by 6 bases, with 21 bases left in between. This CDR3 contains 16 residues. The germline V gene has CDR1 MNHEY and CDR2 SMNVEV (reference sequence). The CDR3 loop is CASSPFGGLTSNEQFF. CDR3 DNA sequence: TGTGCCAGCAGCCCCTTCGGCGGACTCACTTCCAATGAGCAGTTCTTC.

This clonotype has just one count. With a much larger clone just one base away, this may be a read error. The chain has TRBV24-1 and TRBJ1-2; D unclear. V lost 6 bases and J lost 2, with 6 bases in between. Germline V gives CDR1 KGHDR, CDR2 SFDVKD. This CDR3 is 12 amino acids long. CDR3 DNA: TGTGCCACCAGTTCCGGGAACTATGGCTACACCTTC. Encoded protein: CATSSGNYGYTF.

CDR3 region: CASSTPQEMNTEAFF. The CDR3 nucleotides read TGTGCCAGCAGCACCCCACAGGAAATGAACACTGAAGCTTTCTTT. The genes are TRBV7-9 and TRBJ1-1, with D possibly being TRBD1 (5 bases). CDR3 length: 15 residues. Germline V CDR1 and CDR2: SEHNR, FQNEAQ (reference sequence). Trimming took off 5 bases at V and 0 bases at J, with 13 bases between the two ends. The full variable domain, its missing parts supplied by reference TRBV7-9 and TRBJ1-1, is DTGVSQNPRHKITKRGQNVTFRCDPISEHNRLYWYRQTLGQGPEFLTYFQNEAQLEKSRLLSDRFSAERPKGSFSTLEIQRTEQGDSAMYLCASSTPQEMNTEAFFGQGTRLTVV.

The chain carries TRBV7-8 and TRBJ2-5; maybe TRBD2 (5 bases). The CDR3 runs 16 residues. V lost 1 base and J 1 base, leaving 13 bases between the germline ends. From germline, CDR1 is SGHVS and CDR2 FQNEAQ. The CDR3: CASSLGPSGFQETQYF. The CDR3 DNA follows: TGTGCCAGCAGCTTAGGGCCAAGCGGATTCCAAGAGACCCAGTACTTC.

This clonotype appeared many times. The chain is built from TRBV27 and TRBJ1-1; perhaps TRBD1 as D (5 bases). V lost 6 bases to trimming and J lost 4 bases, with 15 bases between them. This CDR3 is 14 amino acids long. Germline V gene sequence: CDR1 MNHEY, CDR2 SMNVEV (reference sequence). The CDR3, as DNA: TGTGCCAGCAGCCAAGGGGCCTGGACCACTGAAGCTTTCTTT. It codes for CASSQGAWTTEAFF.